These 7 T cell receptor beta chains share one sample of origin, sequenced in a study of identical twins. TCRdb independently ran MiXCR on the 5' RACE reads; one entry per CDR3 protein. The sample yields 1.5 million to 2 million distinct CDR3 sequences, roughly 35% seen once. Material: cord blood. The origin of the receptors is a newborn girl in good health.

This chain links TRBV29-1 with TRBJ2-3; TRBD2 agrees at 9 bases. Trimming cost V 5 bases and J 2 bases; bases outside gene matches: 8. The CDR3 sequence is 15 residues long. Germline assignment: CDR1 SQVTM and CDR2 ANQGSEA. In DNA form, the CDR3 reads TGCAGCGTTTTCAGACTAGCGGCAACCACAGATACGCAGTATTTT. Its protein is CSVFRLAATTDTQYF.

The rearrangement uses TRBV30 and TRBJ1-1, with a possible D match to TRBD1 (6 bases). V was shortened by 5 bases and J by 1 base, with 11 bases between the two germline ends. CDR3 size: 13 residues. The germline V gene encodes CDR1 GTSNPN and CDR2 SVGIG (reference sequence). DNA of the CDR3: TGTGCCTGGTCTCGAGGGGGGAACACTGAAGCTTTCTTT. Translating gives CAWSRGGNTEAFF.

The chain carries TRBV2 and TRBJ2-7, with 8 bases identical to TRBD1. This CDR3 is built from 16 residues. The J segment lost 3 bases and the V segment lost 8 bases, leaving 15 bases of the junction unmatched. Germline V CDR1 and CDR2: SNHLY, FYNNEI. This CDR3 reads CASAITGGLIFYEQYF. CDR3 bases: TGTGCCAGCGCCATTACAGGGGGTTTAATCTTCTACGAGCAGTACTTC.

This clonotype was seen more than once but under ten times. The J gene is TRBJ2-5, the V gene TRBV3-1, with 14 bases matching TRBD2. CDR3 length: 16 amino acids. The germline V gene encodes CDR1 LGHDT and CDR2 YNNKEL (reference sequence). Losses at the gene ends were 5 bases for V and 2 bases for J; bases not matched to a gene: 4. The CDR3 reads CASSGLAGGKQETQYF. Here the CDR3 DNA reads TGTGCCAGCAGCGGACTAGCGGGAGGAAAGCAAGAGACCCAGTACTTC.

This clonotype was counted many times. The chain has TRBV5-1 and TRBJ2-1; the D gene is possibly TRBD1 (6 bases). V lost 2 bases, J lost 2 bases, and 11 bases lay in between. This CDR3 is built from 15 residues. Per the germline V gene, CDR1 is SGHRS and CDR2 is YFSETQ. As DNA, the CDR3 is TGCGCCAGCAGCTTAGAGGGGGAGACCTACAATGAGCAGTTCTTC. This encodes CASSLEGETYNEQFF.

A few counts support this clonotype. The chain recombines TRBV2 with TRBJ1-4, with a possible D match to TRBD1 (6 bases). Trimming left V 3 bases short and J 5 bases short, with 16 bases between. The CDR3 loop spans 16 amino acids. CDR1 and CDR2 from the germline V gene are SNHLY and FYNNEI. CDR3 sequence (DNA): TGTGCCAGCAGTGACGGGGGGGGGCCGCGCAATGAAAAACTGTTTTTT. Translating it yields CASSDGGGPRNEKLFF. The whole variable domain, filled in from reference TRBV2 and TRBJ1-4, reads EPEVTQTPSHQVTQMGQEVILRCVPISNHLYFYWYRQILGQKVEFLVSFYNNEISEKSEIFDDQFSVERPDGSNFTLKIRSTKLEDSAMYFCASSDGGGPRNEKLFFGSGTQLSVL.

The chain uses TRBV20-1 and TRBJ1-6; possible D gene TRBD1, 5 bases. CDR3 size: 18 residues. With 0 bases removed from V and 8 bases from J, the gap between germline ends came to 23 bases. In germline, CDR1 is DFQATT, CDR2 SNEGSKA (reference sequence). CDR3 loop: CSAREPLSRQSYHSPLHF. For the CDR3, the DNA is TGCAGTGCTAGAGAACCCTTGAGCCGACAGTCGTATCATTCACCCCTCCACTTT.